The following is a T cell receptor (beta chain) sequence with its context. As for time point: pretreatment peripheral blood. Each individual provided 1 to 8 samples (taken pretreatment and on-treatment). These data are taken from a study of PD-L1 blockade in urothelial cancer. About the study: Blood samples had a median of 141,255 T cells.

Measured with immunoSEQ multiplex PCR; TCRdb has only the in-frame clones, and not every one. Of fewer than 95,000 clones in the sample, 65% to 85% were seen once. The CDR3 sequence is 15 residues long. Germline V gives CDR1 MNHNS, CDR2 SASEGT. V lost 2 bases, J lost 1 base, and 12 bases lay in between. Material: PBMCs, obtained around atezolizumab (anti-PD-L1) treatment. The clonotype comes from a man aged 60-69 years with urothelial cancer. The V and J genes are TRBV6-1 and TRBJ2-7; tentatively, D is TRBD1 (6 bases). The CDR3 sequence: CASSEPGALSYEQYF. The CDR3 nucleotides read TGTGCCAGCAGTGAACCAGGGGCTTTGTCCTACGAGCAGTACTTC.